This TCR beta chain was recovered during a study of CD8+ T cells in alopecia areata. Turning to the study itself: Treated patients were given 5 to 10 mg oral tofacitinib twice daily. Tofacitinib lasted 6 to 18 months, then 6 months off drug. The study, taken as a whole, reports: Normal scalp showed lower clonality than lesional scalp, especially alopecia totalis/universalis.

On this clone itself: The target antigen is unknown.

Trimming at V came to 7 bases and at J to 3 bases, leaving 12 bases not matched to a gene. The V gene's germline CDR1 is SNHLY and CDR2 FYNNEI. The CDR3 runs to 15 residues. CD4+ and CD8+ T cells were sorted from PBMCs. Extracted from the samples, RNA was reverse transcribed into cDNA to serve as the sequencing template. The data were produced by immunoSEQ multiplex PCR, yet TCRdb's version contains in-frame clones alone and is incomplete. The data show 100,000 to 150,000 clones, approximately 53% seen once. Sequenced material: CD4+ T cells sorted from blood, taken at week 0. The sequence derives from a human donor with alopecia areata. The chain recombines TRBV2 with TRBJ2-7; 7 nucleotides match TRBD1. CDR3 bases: TGTGCCAGCAAACAAGAGGGACAGTCTGGCTACGAGCAGTACTTC. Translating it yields CASKQEGQSGYEQYF.